Given below is one T cell receptor beta chain in context. The antigen this receptor binds is unknown. Per-base qualities were not stored, and no clone one base away is much larger. CDR1 and CDR2 are drawn from the germline V gene: MNHEY, SVGAGI. There are 14 amino acids in the CDR3, from cysteine to phenylalanine inclusive. The CDR3 DNA has 42 bases and is translated from base 1. V is cut back by 2 bases and J by 4 bases, with 2 bases in the junction unmatched. Patients were selected on the basis of adequate residual fresh-frozen tumor tissue and more than two years of available survival data. None of the glioblastoma patients carried an isocitrate dehydrogenase mutation, although molecular status otherwise varied. PBMC collection took place before vaccination, two weeks after the third vaccination, and at tumor progression if progression occurred. The Qiagen DNeasy Blood extraction Kit was used for extraction of genomic DNA.

The data derive from a study of glioma-infiltrating T cells after dendritic cell vaccination (dated by TCRdb to about 2016). The study in broad terms: A cohort of approximately 15 glioblastoma patients from Phase I and II dendritic cell vaccination trials was included, of whom 9 were newly diagnosed and 6 had recurrent disease. Tumor-infiltrating lymphocyte content was quantified and tumor and blood repertoires were compared in dendritic cell-vaccinated glioblastoma patients by deep sequencing of TCR beta CDR3 regions. Each patient was given three intradermal dendritic cell vaccine injections, spaced two weeks apart, in the arm below the axilla. Survival after dendritic cell vaccination was correlated with TCR sequencing metrics such as TIL content and the overlap between tumor and blood repertoires. Autologous tumor lysate-pulsed dendritic cell vaccination was administered to the patients between the early 2000s and the early 2010s. The vaccine was prepared from monocyte-derived dendritic cells that were cultured for more than six days with IL-4 and GM-CSF and then pulsed overnight with autologous tumor lysate.

Overall results and qualifications from the work: The TCR overlap response model with three groups was called speculative and said to need prospective validation. TCR clonality showed no direct relationship with survival, which suggests that a diverse polyclonal response may matter. The cohort was small and heterogeneous, only a few patients had full blood and tumor sets, and even fewer had initial-recurrent tumor pairs. Higher estimated pretreatment TIL content predicted longer time to progression and overall survival after dendritic cell vaccination.

Using the immunoSEQ assay, TCRB CDR3 regions were amplified from about 1.9 micrograms of genomic DNA, or from all available DNA when less than that was on hand. The multiplex PCR relied on 60 forward primers for TCR V beta segments and 13 reverse primers for J beta segments. To estimate the number of reads per starting template, synthetic control templates were added to each sample at limiting dilution. Reads of 87 bp were generated by sequencing on the Illumina HiSeq System. The paper's processing steps were these. PCR and sequencing errors were removed by a nearest neighbor algorithm that merged closely related sequences. TCR overlap was measured as the percentage of unique tumor TCR beta sequences also present in the same patient's peripheral blood. TCRdb's version of the immuneACCESS table is confined to in-frame rearrangements and falls short of the full clone set. An unresolved V gene accounts for under half of the shortfall where checked; the remainder is of unknown origin. The V and J calls and clone size were taken over from that table, and D and trimming were inferred from the DNA. A total of 65,000 to 80,000 clones appear in this sample, about four fifths of them only once. 7.9% of the sample comes from the top ten.

This specimen consisted of blood, obtained before dendritic cell vaccination. This TCR was sampled from a human donor with glioblastoma. The sequence links TRBV6-5 to TRBJ1-5, with 7 central nucleotides matching TRBD1. The CDR3 reads as follows: CASSYRGPNQPQHF. DNA sequence: TGTGCCAGCAGTTACAGGGGGCCGAATCAGCCCCAGCATTTT.